One TCR beta chain is described in this entry. Its antigen remains unidentified. Sequenced by immunoSEQ multiplex PCR; TCRdb stores in-frame clones only, minus some. The sample shows roughly 110,000 clones, approximately 90% of them seen only once. The data derive from a study of graft-versus-host responses after intestinal transplantation. Study overall: Multivisceral, liver-intestinal, or isolated intestinal grafts went to recipients. Every transplant recipient was induced with anti-thymocyte globulin, then maintained on tacrolimus and steroids for around 3 years. Findings and caveats of the study: Detected in recipient marrow were GvH clones, some of which were first observed in ileum or blood. Peak circulating GvH clone levels tracked with early post-transplant HvG declines.

This CDR3 is 14 amino acids long. Trimming shortened V by 5 bases and J by 4 bases, and 14 bases separated the two germline ends. CDR1 is MNHNY and CDR2 is SVGAGI in the germline V gene (reference sequence). This TCR was sampled from a human donor who was the organ donor for an intestinal transplant. The genes are TRBV6-6 and TRBJ1-2, with D unclear. Sample: unstimulated CD4+ T cells sorted from spleen or lymph node cells, taken before transplant. CDR3 residues: CASSEQQTRYGYTF. DNA of the CDR3: TGTGCCAGCAGTGAGCAACAGACCCGCTATGGCTACACCTTC.